The 9 T cell receptor beta chains listed next were all sequenced from one sample in a study of T cell responses to AZD1222 COVID-19 vaccine. The method was immunoSEQ multiplex PCR; TCRdb's version includes in-frame clones alone and lacks a portion of them. The sample carries approximately 160,000 clones, roughly 90% recorded once. The material was peripheral blood, obtained on day 0 of AZD1222 vaccination. These receptors were obtained from an adult in good health.

This chain joins TRBV28 and TRBJ2-7, with 7 bases aligning to TRBD1. CDR3 length equals 13 residues. The germline V gene encodes CDR1 MDHEN and CDR2 SYDVKM. V trimming: 4 bases; J trimming: 5 bases; junction bases outside the gene matches: 5. The chain's CDR3 is CASSSTDRDEQYF. In DNA form, the CDR3 reads TGTGCCAGCAGTTCAACCGACAGGGACGAGCAGTACTTC.

The V and J genes are TRBV12-3 or TRBV12-4 and TRBJ2-3; D ambiguous. Trimming removed 3 bases from V and 8 bases from J, with 12 bases in between. This CDR3 is 13 amino acids long. DNA of the CDR3: TGTGCCAGCAGTTTGGACCGGCCTATTACGCAGTATTTT. Its translation is CASSLDRPITQYF.

This sequence joins TRBV3-1 (or the pseudogene TRBV3-2) and TRBJ2-3, with D hard to call. Germline V gene sequence: CDR1 LGHDT, CDR2 YNNKEL (reference sequence). The V end was cut by 1 base, the J end by 5 bases, with 4 bases between. The CDR3 totals 12 residues. The CDR3 DNA is TGTGCCAGCAGCCAAGTTCGAGATACGCAGTATTTT. Translation gives CASSQVRDTQYF.

The chain has TRBV9 and TRBJ1-5; perhaps TRBD1 as D (5 bases). Germline V lookup: CDR1 SGDLS, CDR2 YYNGEE. V was trimmed by 0 bases and J by 6 bases, leaving 13 bases between them. CDR3 length equals 15 residues. CDR3 protein: CASSVGDSGPQPQHF. For the CDR3, the DNA is TGTGCCAGCAGCGTAGGTGACTCGGGGCCTCAGCCCCAGCATTTT.

The chain combines TRBV7-2 with TRBJ1-3; D unclear. Deletions cut 5 bases from V and 2 bases from J, with 10 bases between. Germline V gene lookup returns CDR1 SGHTA and CDR2 FQGNSA. This CDR3 region has 14 residues. The CDR3 region is CASSARIAGNTIYF. In nucleotides, the CDR3 is TGTGCCAGCAGCGCGCGGATAGCTGGAAACACCATATATTTT.

Only a few counts were recorded for this clone. The chain carries TRBV12-5 and TRBJ2-3; D gene ambiguous. This CDR3 region has 14 residues. Trimming took off 5 bases at V and 2 bases at J, with 11 bases between the two ends. Germline CDR1 LGHNT, CDR2 FRNRAP. CDR3 in DNA: TGTGCTAGTGGTCTTGGAACGAACACAGATACGCAGTATTTT. Amino acid sequence: CASGLGTNTDTQYF.

The chain links TRBV19 to TRBJ2-1; 10 positions match TRBD2. The germline V gene has CDR1 LNHDA and CDR2 SQIVND (reference sequence). J was trimmed by 8 bases and V by 5 bases; bases with no gene match: 12. This CDR3 is 16 amino acids long. The CDR3 spells CASSLGSSGSKYEQFF. The CDR3 DNA reads as TGTGCCAGTAGTCTGGGGTCTAGCGGGAGTAAGTATGAGCAGTTCTTC. Full variable domain (outside the CDR3, taken from reference TRBV19 and TRBJ2-1): DGGITQSPKYLFRKEGQNVTLSCEQNLNHDAMYWYRQDPGQGLRLIYYSQIVNDFQKGDIAEGYSVSREKKESFPLTVTSAQKNPTAFYLCASSLGSSGSKYEQFFGPGTRLTVL.

This clone was counted a few times. CDR3 DNA sequence: TGTGCCAGTAGTCCCGGCCATTATGGGGAGCAGTACTTC. Amino acid sequence: CASSPGHYGEQYF. The J gene is TRBJ2-7, the V gene TRBV19, with D hard to call. V dropped 5 bases and J dropped 7 bases, with 15 bases sitting between them. This CDR3 contains 13 residues. Germline assignment: CDR1 LNHDA and CDR2 SQIVND (reference sequence).

The CDR3 loop is CASSSDRGGGYTF. The CDR3 DNA follows: TGTGCCAGCAGTTCCGACAGGGGTGGTGGCTACACCTTC. The chain is built from TRBV27 and TRBJ1-2, with TRBD1 identical over 8 bases. Germline V gives CDR1 MNHEY, CDR2 SMNVEV (reference sequence). This CDR3 is built from 13 residues. Trimming removed 4 bases from V and 7 bases from J; junction bases left unmatched: 5.